This entry lists 26 T cell receptor beta chains sequenced from one sample in a study of blood T cells in healthy people across ages. Using a J-beta primer mix together with a sample-barcoded 5' primer, a second PCR was run for roughly 6 to 12 cycles. TCRdb used MiXCR to reprocess the 5' RACE reads, holding one entry per CDR3 protein. The data contain 700,000 to 950,000 distinct CDR3 sequences, about 42% of them singletons. Material for sequencing was blood. All receptors derive from an older woman in good health.

The sample holds many counts of this clonotype. The chain employs TRBV29-1 and TRBJ2-1, with D tentatively TRBD1 or TRBD2 (6 bases each). The V and J ends lost 4 bases and 6 bases respectively, with 16 bases between them. The length of the CDR3 is 14 residues. CDR1 is SQVTM, CDR2 ANQGSEA, per germline. The CDR3 reads CSVVRGVGSNEQFF. For the CDR3, the DNA is TGCAGCGTTGTAAGGGGGGTAGGGAGCAATGAGCAGTTCTTC.

V is TRBV9 and J is TRBJ2-5; a weak D match, TRBD1 (6 bases). V was pared by 0 bases and J by 11 bases, with 20 bases between. This CDR3 region has 15 residues. Per the germline V gene, CDR1 is SGDLS and CDR2 is YYNGEE. CDR3 nucleotides: TGTGCCAGCAGCGTAGGTCGGGACAAAAGGAATGAGCAGTACTTC. Translated, it gives CASSVGRDKRNEQYF.

V is TRBV20-1 and J is TRBJ2-1; D is possibly TRBD2 (5 bases). The CDR3 loop spans 16 amino acids. V was clipped by 4 bases and J by 0 bases, with 16 bases between them. The V gene's germline CDR1 is DFQATT and CDR2 SNEGSKA (reference sequence). CDR3 sequence reads: CSAMGRRSSSYNEQFF. The CDR3 DNA sequence: TGCAGTGCTATGGGTAGGAGGTCGAGCTCCTACAATGAGCAGTTCTTC.

There are many counts of this clonotype. The chain couples TRBV12-3 or TRBV12-4 to TRBJ2-7, with 12 bases fitting TRBD1. CDR3 size: 15 residues. Unmatched junction bases numbered 7, after V lost 3 bases and J lost 7 bases. CDR3 DNA: TGTGCCAGCAGTTTGGGACAGGGGGCCCTACTTGAGCAGTACTTC. It is translated as CASSLGQGALLEQYF.

This clonotype was observed a handful of times. The chain couples TRBV2 to TRBJ2-2, with D perhaps TRBD2 (6 bases). V gave up 5 bases and J gave up 8 bases, with 9 bases separating them. The length of the CDR3 is 12 residues. CDR1 is SNHLY, CDR2 FYNNEI, per germline. CDR3 protein: CASSREDGELFF. DNA of the CDR3: TGTGCCAGCAGTAGGGAGGATGGGGAGCTGTTTTTT.

V gene TRBV12-3 or TRBV12-4 combines with J gene TRBJ1-2, with D hard to call. V lost 3 bases, J lost 8 bases, and 19 bases lay in between. CDR3 length: 15 residues. CDR3 DNA: TGTGCCAGCAGTTTTTACGAAGGTGGGGAATCGGGCTACACCTTC. Translating it yields CASSFYEGGESGYTF.

CDR3: CASRPRRNTEAFF. CDR3 in DNA: TGTGCCAGCAGACCTCGTCGGAACACTGAAGCTTTCTTT. J is TRBJ1-1 and V is TRBV6-5; D unresolved. V was shortened by 6 bases and J by 1 base, with 9 bases between the two germline ends. The V gene's germline CDR1 is MNHEY and CDR2 SVGAGI. CDR3 size: 13 residues.

This clonotype was detected many times. This rearrangement joins TRBV10-3 to TRBJ2-3; 9 bases fit TRBD2. Germline loops: CDR1 ENHRY, CDR2 SYGVKD. The CDR3 spans 17 residues. The ends lost 0 bases at V and 4 bases at J; junction bases unmatched: 8. The CDR3 coding sequence is TGTGCCATCAGTGAGTCGAGCGGGGGGCTGGGGGCAGATACGCAGTATTTT. Protein: CAISESSGGLGADTQYF.

The V gene is TRBV5-1, the J gene TRBJ2-1, with 8 positions matching TRBD2. After removal of 4 bases from V and 1 base from J, the junction contained 4 bases not matched to a gene. The CDR3 consists of 15 residues. Looked up from germline, CDR1 is SGHRS and CDR2 is YFSETQ. The CDR3 DNA sequence: TGCGCCAGCAGCGGCCGCGGGGGGTCCTACAATGAGCAGTTCTTC. Amino acids: CASSGRGGSYNEQFF. The variable domain in full, completed from reference TRBV5-1 and TRBJ2-1, reads KAGVTQTPRYLIKTRGQQVTLSCSPISGHRSVSWYQQTPGQGLQFLFEYFSETQRNKGNFPGRFSGRQFSNSRSEMNVSTLELGDSALYLCASSGRGGSYNEQFFGPGTRLTVL.

The genes are TRBV7-3 and TRBJ2-1, with 13 bases matching TRBD2. CDR1 and CDR2 from the germline V gene are SGHTA and FQGTGA. This CDR3 region has 15 residues. V was pared by 4 bases and J by 8 bases, with 5 bases of the junction left unmatched. Written as DNA, the CDR3 is TGTGCCAGCAGCTCCGGACTAGCGGGAGTTGATGAGCAGTTCTTC. Its translation: CASSSGLAGVDEQFF.

CDR3 DNA sequence: TGCGCCAGCAGCCAAGATGGAAGGCCGGACAATGAGCAGTACTTC. Translation: CASSQDGRPDNEQYF. This rearrangement joins TRBV4-3 to TRBJ2-5; D is perhaps TRBD1 (5 bases). Trimming pared 0 bases from V and 11 bases from J, leaving 19 bases between. Germline V gene data show CDR1 as LGHNA and CDR2 as YSLEER. The CDR3 is 15 amino acids.

This clonotype was detected ten times or more. V usage is TRBV28 and J usage is TRBJ2-7; D is perhaps TRBD1 (5 bases). Trimming left V 6 bases short and J 7 bases short, with 13 bases between. The germline gives CDR1 MDHEN, CDR2 SYDVKM. This CDR3 is 12 amino acids long. As DNA, the CDR3 is TGTGCCAGCAGCCCAACAGGAAGGGAGCAGTACTTC. Translated, it gives CASSPTGREQYF.

CDR3 amino acids: CASSSQGAQYF. In DNA, the CDR3 is TGTGCCAGCAGCTCTCAGGGAGCGCAGTATTTT. V usage is TRBV3-1 and J usage is TRBJ2-3, with D possibly being TRBD1 or TRBD2 (5 bases each). V was pared by 5 bases and J by 10 bases, with 10 bases between. Germline lookup yields CDR1 LGHDT and CDR2 YNNKEL (reference sequence). The length of the CDR3 is 11 residues.

V is TRBV20-1 and J is TRBJ1-2; a possible D gene is TRBD1 (6 bases). Germline V lookup: CDR1 DFQATT, CDR2 SNEGSKA (reference sequence). This CDR3 has 15 amino acids. V was cut by 1 base and J by 4 bases, with 16 bases left in between. The chain's CDR3 is CSARGVRGPGYGYTF. As DNA, the CDR3 is TGCAGTGCTAGAGGTGTCCGGGGGCCGGGCTATGGCTACACCTTC.

This clonotype was observed at least ten times. V and J are TRBV10-3 and TRBJ2-5, with 7 bases matching TRBD1. From germline, CDR1 is ENHRY and CDR2 SYGVKD. The CDR3 has 14 amino acids. V trimming: 10 bases; J trimming: 0 bases; junction bases outside the gene matches: 8. CDR3 sequence reads: CATGDRENQETQYF. The DNA of the CDR3 is TGTGCCACCGGCGACAGGGAGAACCAAGAGACCCAGTACTTC.

There are many counts of this clonotype. V usage is TRBV6-2 or TRBV6-3 and J usage is TRBJ2-1, with D perhaps TRBD2 (6 bases). Trimming shortened V by 5 bases and J by 6 bases, and 11 bases separated the two germline ends. The CDR3 is made up of 13 amino acids. Per germline, CDR1 MNHEY and CDR2 SVGEGT. CDR3 region: CASSGGLPNEQFF. The DNA of the CDR3 is TGTGCCAGCAGTGGCGGACTACCCAATGAGCAGTTCTTC.

This clonotype was seen a handful of times. This chain links TRBV3-1 with TRBJ2-5; TRBD1 matches at 8 bases. V shed 5 bases and J 5 bases; nucleotides not matched to a gene: 7. This CDR3 region has 14 residues. Germline CDR1 LGHDT, CDR2 YNNKEL (reference sequence). The CDR3 is CASSGGQGMETQYF. CDR3 bases: TGTGCCAGCAGCGGCGGACAGGGAATGGAGACCCAGTACTTC.

This clonotype has only one observation. The chain has TRBV12-3 or TRBV12-4 and TRBJ1-2; D gene uncertain. Deletions cut 5 bases from V and 0 bases from J, with 13 bases between. CDR3 length: 15 amino acids. The CDR3 nucleotides are TGTGCCAGCAGTCCCAACGGACGGGCTAACTATGGCTACACCTTC. Its protein is CASSPNGRANYGYTF.

Worth noting for this clonotype: A junction boundary mismatches the germline segment, possibly from a read error. The CDR3 is CAISAGTGDSPPHF. CDR3 sequence (DNA): TGTGCCATCAGCGCCGGGACAGGGGACTCACCCCCCCACTTT. The chain has TRBV10-3 and TRBJ1-6; 10 bases are a match to TRBD1. This CDR3 has 14 amino acids. CDR1 is ENHRY, CDR2 SYGVKD, per germline.

The rearrangement links TRBV9 to TRBJ1-6; D unclear. The germline CDR1 and CDR2 sequences are SGDLS and YYNGEE. The ends were cut back, 3 bases at V and 8 bases at J, with 15 bases in the middle. This CDR3 region has 15 residues. CDR3 coding DNA: TGTGCCAGCAGCGCCGAAGGCCAATCACATTCACCCCTCCACTTT. This codes for CASSAEGQSHSPLHF.

The chain couples TRBV27 to TRBJ1-5, with D possibly matching TRBD1 (5 bases). Between the trimmed V and J ends, which lost 5 bases and 5 bases, there was a span of 7 bases. Germline V lookup: CDR1 MNHEY, CDR2 SMNVEV (reference sequence). There are 12 residues in the CDR3. CDR3 sequence reads: CASSPGHQPQHF. CDR3 in DNA: TGTGCCAGCAGTCCGGGACATCAGCCCCAGCATTTT.

Points on this clonotype: Its ends do not fully match the called genes, so a read error is possible. The chain uses TRBV20-1 and TRBJ2-1; D call uncertain. Germline values: CDR1 DFQATT, CDR2 SNEGSKA (reference sequence). The length of the CDR3 is 15 residues. CDR3 residues: CSASRTESSYNGQFF. As DNA, the CDR3 is TGCAGTGCTAGTAGGACGGAAAGCTCCTACAATGGGCAGTTCTTC.

The chain uses TRBV24-1 and TRBJ2-6; D is perhaps TRBD2 (6 bases). Germline V gene sequence: CDR1 KGHDR, CDR2 SFDVKD. V was clipped by 5 bases and J by 6 bases, with 16 bases between them. The CDR3 loop spans 16 amino acids. CDR3 in DNA: TGTGCCACCAGTGGCGGGGACTGGACCGCGGCCAACGTCCTGACTTTC. This translates into CATSGGDWTAANVLTF.

This clonotype has only a few counts. V and J are TRBV5-1 and TRBJ2-1; 9 nucleotides align to TRBD2. The CDR3 contains 13 residues. V trimming: 0 bases; J trimming: 9 bases; junction bases outside the gene matches: 1. Per germline, CDR1 SGHRS and CDR2 YFSETQ. For the CDR3, the DNA is TGCGCCAGCAGCTTGGGTAGCGGGGGTGAGCAGTTCTTC. Encoded protein: CASSLGSGGEQFF.

This chain joins TRBV4-3 and TRBJ2-6; no clear D gene. Germline V gene lookup returns CDR1 LGHNA and CDR2 YSLEER. V was cut by 0 bases and J by 0 bases, with 9 bases left in between. This CDR3 spans 17 amino acids. CDR3 loop: CASSQDRRNSGANVLTF. The CDR3 DNA follows: TGCGCCAGCAGCCAAGATAGGCGGAACTCTGGGGCCAACGTCCTGACTTTC.

The chain employs TRBV7-2 and TRBJ1-5, with a possible D match to TRBD1 (5 bases). Germline CDR1 and CDR2: SGHTA and FQGNSA. The V end lost 5 bases, the J end lost 0 bases, and 11 bases lay between the germline ends. The CDR3 consists of 15 residues. The CDR3 nucleotides are TGTGCCAGCAGCCGGCGGGGGGATAGCAATCAGCCCCAGCATTTT. Encoded protein: CASSRRGDSNQPQHF. The full variable domain, rest sourced from reference TRBV7-2 and TRBJ1-5, is GAGVSQSPSNKVTEKGKDVELRCDPISGHTALYWYRQSLGQGLEFLIYFQGNSAPDKSGLPSDRFSAERTGGSVSTLTIQRTQQEDSAVYLCASSRRGDSNQPQHFGDGTRLSIL.